This T cell receptor beta chain appears in the sequencing data of a study of T cell repertoires in cytomegalovirus infection. Background on the study: From public TCR beta signatures came an indication of both CMV infection and matching HLA type. Study conclusions and caveats: Ex vivo, HLA-C-restricted CMV-specific TCR beta clonotypes prevailed over the rest of the response. Cumulative public TCR beta family frequency identified CMV carriers with the relevant HLA.

This clonotype showed up just a few times. The antigen remains unidentified. With 3 bases removed from V and 3 bases from J, the gap between germline ends came to 13 bases. This CDR3 comprises 15 residues. Looked up from germline, CDR1 is SGHAT and CDR2 is FQNNGV. TCRdb re-called the reads through MiXCR, storing one row per CDR3 protein. The sample lists some 590,000 distinct CDR3 sequences, roughly 42% occurring once. The sequencing used cultured PBMCs, collected from culture after CMV antigen stimulation. The chain links TRBV11-2 to TRBJ2-3; weak D call: TRBD1 (5 bases). This clonotype was sampled from a human donor in good health (CMV status not recorded). Some clones in this sample may be carry-over from other donors' samples. CDR3 DNA sequence: TGTGCCAGCAGCTTGTCCCGTGCAGGGACAGATACGCAGTATTTT. Protein product: CASSLSRAGTDTQYF. Filled out from reference TRBV11-2 and TRBJ2-3, the complete variable domain reads EAGVAQSPRYKIIEKRQSVAFWCNPISGHATLYWYQQILGQGPKLLIQFQNNGVVDDSQLPKDRFSAERLKGVDSTLKIQPAKLEDSAVYLCASSLSRAGTDTQYFGPGTRLTVL.